Included here is one TCR beta chain sequence, with context. In the source study's methods: Amplification from reference gene primers served as the basis for estimated nucleated cell counts. Profiled with immunoSEQ multiplex PCR; TCRdb holds only in-frame clones, not every one. Clonal size and the V and J genes are those of that table, whereas D and trimming came from the DNA. The sample contains approximately 100,000 clones, 85% to 95% of which appear only once. These data belong to a study of blood T cell repertoires in COVID-19. At the level of the study: From the United States, Italy and Spain came samples of acute and convalescent COVID-19. PBMCs, B-cell-depleted T cells, or T cells were the source of the cDNA or gDNA that made up the material.

The source of this sequence is a man aged 50-60 years with active COVID-19. The sequenced sample consisted of peripheral blood.

The CDR3 here is CASSQDRTGGYEQYF. CDR3 coding DNA: TGCGCCAGCAGCCAAGATCGGACAGGGGGCTACGAGCAGTACTTC. The rearrangement joins TRBV4-1 to TRBJ2-7; 10 bases match TRBD1. Germline CDR1 is MGHRA and CDR2 is YSYEKL. V lost 0 bases, J lost 3 bases, and 2 bases stayed unmatched. This CDR3 is built from 15 residues.